These T cell receptor beta chains were read from a single sample in a study of patients and donors after allogeneic stem cell transplantation. TCRdb itself ran the RT-PCR reads through MiXCR, one entry per CDR3 protein. The data hold approximately 160,000 distinct CDR3 sequences, with 30% observed a single time. Specimen: blood, either unsorted or a sorted T cell fraction (not recorded which). The source of these receptors is a human donor who was either an allogeneic HSCT recipient or a stem cell or donor lymphocyte infusion donor (not recorded which). It is not recorded whose cells these are; they may come from a transplant donor. The CDR3 runs from the conserved cysteine through the conserved F or W. The order of the fields is clone size, J gene, V gene, D gene, CDR3 DNA, CDR3 protein. A D gene is named only where the DNA matches it firmly. The size field is filled for only some rows; it gives once, few, many or a size class.

many	TRBJ1-5	TRBV27	-	TGTGCCAGCAGTTTAAGGGGGGCCAATCAGCCCCAGCATTTT	CASSLRGANQPQHF
-	TRBJ1-5	TRBV27	-	TGTGCCAGCAGTTTAAGGGGTAAGCAACAGCCCCAGCATTTT	CASSLRGKQQPQHF
few	TRBJ1-5	TRBV3-1	-	TGTGCCAGCAGCCAAGATTATCACAATCAGCCCCAGCATTTT	CASSQDYHNQPQHF
few	TRBJ1-1	TRBV5-1	-	TGCGCCAGCAGCTTGGGACACTTGAACACTGAAGCTTTCTTT	CASSLGHLNTEAFF
once	TRBJ2-1	TRBV5-1	-	TGCGCCAGCAGCTTGCGGACGGCTAGCTACAATGAGCAGTTCTTC	CASSLRTASYNEQFF
-	TRBJ1-2	TRBV5-4	-	TGTGCCAGCAGCTTGGTACCGGGTATTAGTGGCTACACCTTC	CASSLVPGISGYTF
-	TRBJ1-3	TRBV16	-	TGTGCCAGCAGCCTCCATTTAGGAGGAAACACCATATATTTT	CASSLHLGGNTIYF
few	TRBJ2-5	TRBV12-3/TRBV12-4	-	TGTGCCAGCAGTTTAGCACGGGAAACAGAAGAGACCCAGTACTTC	CASSLARETEETQYF
-	TRBJ1-5	TRBV20-1	-	TGCAGTGCTGGGAGGGAGGGAGTGATTAGCAATCAGCCCCAGCATTTT	CSAGREGVISNQPQHF
many	TRBJ1-1	TRBV27	TRBD1	TGTGCCAGCAATGGACAGGGGGCGGACACTGAAGCTTTCTTT	CASNGQGADTEAFF
-	TRBJ1-3	TRBV7-9	-	TGTGCCAGACAGGAAGACTCTGGAAACACCATATATTTT	CARQEDSGNTIYF